This note documents a single TCR beta chain sequence. Its antigen remains unidentified. The record has no base qualities; no much larger clone is one base away. The data derive from a study of shared clonotypes between healthy human individuals (dated by TCRdb to the early 2020s). Notes on the research overall: Three men and a couple of women, aged 18 to 49 years, made up the cohort. For each donor, CD4 naive and CD4 memory were each run on three plates, CD8 naive on two plates, and CD8 memory on one plate. Blood TCR repertoires of 5 or 6 healthy adults were deeply sequenced to estimate repertoire size and the extent of clonotype sharing between individuals. Libraries were prepared and TCR repertoires were sequenced by different laboratories using diverse techniques, in order to increase sequencing depth and limit assay-specific biases. Each donor's leukapheresis produced roughly between roughly 0.85 and 10 billion PBMCs.

Donors were healthy HIV-negative adults with no recently reported acute infections or vaccinations. Only Caucasian adults living in Nashville, Tennessee, USA were represented among the donors. CD4+ T cells were enriched by magnetic negative selection, after which naive cells were positively selected on CD45RA and the negative fraction was taken as the memory subset. Blood was obtained by leukapheresis, after which PBMCs were separated by Ficoll-Histopaque density gradient centrifugation and cryopreserved in liquid nitrogen vapor phase. Purity and quantity of every magnetically sorted T cell population were checked by analytical flow cytometry. Each sorted fraction had its genomic DNA isolated and then quantified by UV absorbance on a Nanodrop 2000c. V loses 5 bases of germline sequence and J loses 8 bases, and the interval between the two ends is 18 bases. Spanning cysteine to phenylalanine, the CDR3 consists of 15 amino acids. The DNA shown is the 45-base CDR3, in frame from base 1. From the germline V gene, CDR1 is LGHNA and CDR2 is YNFKEQ.

The paper as a whole reports these results and caveats: Only blood was sampled, and tissue TCR repertoires likely differ from those in blood. Naive subsets generally had larger estimated clonotype richness than memory subsets. When a handful of donors were compared, the shared fraction of clonotypes was approximately 5% for naive CD4, around 3.5% for naive CD8, about 2.4% for memory CD4, and about 0.36% for memory CD8. Pairwise subsampling indicated that sequencing depth was expected to affect the degree of clonotype sharing among donors. Compared with non-shared clonotypes, clonotypes shared by all four sorted-subset donors had higher generation probabilities. Because the study included a small number of donors, the genetic and exposure-history diversity represented was limited. Even with the large sequencing depth, rarefaction of the sorted-subset datasets indicated that sequencing was incomplete.

TCR CDR3 regions were amplified from genomic DNA by multiplex PCR using the deep immunoSEQ assay. Genomic DNA extracted from each cell subset was distributed evenly over all wells of several immunoSEQ 96-well plates, and each plate served as one replicate. For sorted subsets, about 0.2 ug genomic DNA, equal to 30,000 or so T cell genomes, was loaded into each replicate PCR. Purified libraries were measured with a Qubit 3.0 fluorometer, size-checked on a Bioanalyzer 2100, and measured again with the KAPA Library Quantification kit. Every immunoSEQ 96-well plate was sequenced on a dedicated single-read 150-cycle Illumina NextSeq 550 flow cell. The paper's data handling went like this. The immunoSEQ output contained only junctional sequences without quality scores, so filtering could not match that applied to full-length reads. To assign V/J genes and CDR3, sequences were annotated using PyIR, a Python wrapper for IgBLAST v1.9, with IMGT germline references. Any read was removed if the V/J assignment was weak (E-value above 1e-6), the CDR3 was missing, or the read contained stop codons, out-of-frame junctions, or ambiguous translated residues. V3J clonotypes were defined as sequences sharing an identical inferred V gene, J gene, and CDR3 amino acid sequence. Percentage overlap between repertoires was computed as shared unique clonotypes divided by the size of the smaller repertoire. Richness of each repertoire was evaluated using RTK rarefaction, the Chao1 estimator, and Recon v2.1 estimates of unobserved clonotypes. Generation probabilities for all TCRbeta clonotypes obtained by the gDNA method from a handful of donors were computed using OLGA. TCRdb carries this immuneACCESS record with in-frame sequences only. Its versions omit some clonotypes, under half of them owing to an unresolved V gene in the studies checked, with the rest unexplained. V and J calls and clone size are given by that table; D and trimming were obtained from the DNA. This sample holds roughly 500,000 clones; 90% to 96% were observed only once. The biggest ten clones account for 0.05% to 0.07% of the sample.

Recombination joined TRBV4-2 with TRBJ1-4; the D gene is perhaps TRBD1, from 5 matching bases. The specimen sequenced was naive CD4+ T cells sorted from blood. Read against the paper, the sample's cell subset or site label means: CD45RA+ positively selected. This sequence was found in a woman aged 25 to 45 in good health. The nucleotides are TGTGCCAGCAGCATTGGGGCAGGGTTTGGCGAAAAACTGTTTTTT. Its protein reads: CASSIGAGFGEKLFF.